The entry that follows covers one T cell receptor (beta chain) sequence. Its specificity is not known. With 2 bases removed from V and 5 bases from J, the gap between germline ends came to 16 bases. This CDR3 has 16 amino acids. The germline CDR1 and CDR2 sequences are SGHKS and YYEKEE (reference sequence). Use of 60 Vbeta and 13 Jbeta primers characterized the PCR. The method was immunoSEQ multiplex PCR; TCRdb's version includes in-frame clones alone and lacks a portion of them. The table includes 150,000 to 200,000 clones, over 80% detected once. These data are taken from a study of cytomegalovirus exposure and HLA in healthy donors. Study-wide findings and caveats: Some 17,000 TCR beta sequences were associated with HLA alleles at 0.05 false discovery rate in a later analysis. In a later analysis, a missense DCLRE1C variant was linked to TCR beta V- and J-gene trimming. As a later analysis showed, several of the most significant clusters appeared to be linked to common viral pathogens.

The clonotype comes from a woman under 30 in good health and CMV-seronegative. The specimen was PBMCs. The chain has TRBV5-5 and TRBJ1-4; a weak D match, TRBD1 (5 bases). CDR3 amino acids: CASSLELGGSNEKLFF. In nucleotides, the CDR3 is TGTGCCAGCAGCTTAGAGTTGGGGGGTTCAAATGAAAAACTGTTTTTT. Based on the CDR3 plus reference TRBV5-5 and TRBJ1-4, the full variable domain is DAGVTQSPTHLIKTRGQQVTLRCSPISGHKSVSWYQQVLGQGPQFIFQYYEKEERGRGNFPDRFSARQFPNYSSELNVNALLLGDSALYLCASSLELGGSNEKLFFGSGTQLSVL.